Listed below are T cell receptor beta chains from one sample, sequenced in a study of blood T cell repertoires in COVID-19. Some clones are missing from TCRdb's copy, which holds only in-frame ones; the method was immunoSEQ multiplex PCR. The sample includes some 190,000 clones, approximately 85% of them seen just once. The specimen was peripheral blood. These receptors all stem from a woman between 55 and 75 years old with acute or convalescent COVID-19. CDR3s leave out the opening cysteine and the closing phenylalanine or tryptophan. D genes are given only for firm matches. Some rows have no size entry. The others give once, few or many, or a class for an expanded clone.

V gene	clone size	D gene	CDR3 protein
TRBV6-2/TRBV6-3	NA	TRBD1	ASSYPGGTEAF
TRBV18	NA	TRBD1	ASSPMPEPGQMQF
TRBV7-9	NA	TRBD1	ASSVTGTDEAF
TRBV19	NA	NA	ASSIVGANTGELF
TRBV18	NA	TRBD2	ASSPQKRERLNEQF
TRBV19	NA	TRBD1	ASSMWDREAL
TRBV28	NA	NA	ASSLRSYGYT
TRBV7-8	few	TRBD1	ASSGRQGLLTEAF
TRBV11-3	NA	NA	ASAARAEAF
TRBV30	NA	NA	AWRPTGPGNTIY
TRBV5-6	NA	NA	ASSRGTSRGETQY
TRBV11-1	NA	TRBD2	ASTYGLAGGLDTQY
TRBV9	NA	TRBD2	ATSSGRGNNEQF
TRBV4-1	NA	NA	ASSQDGQGNTGELF
TRBV6-5	NA	TRBD1	ASRDPGTGGHEQF
TRBV10-3	NA	TRBD1	AISGQGGNTIY
TRBV3-1/TRBV3-2	NA	NA	ASSQDGGRSPLH
TRBV9	NA	NA	ASSVGGHANNEQF
TRBV9	NA	TRBD1	ASSADPGTGGHEQY
TRBV29-1	NA	NA	SVEVTSGGYT
TRBV6-5	few	NA	ASSTMSSYNEQF
TRBV6-6	NA	TRBD2	ASSLRASGTTGTDTQY
TRBV7-9	NA	NA	ASSLGSGRQF
TRBV28	NA	TRBD1	ASSFPRTGVSGSYEQY
TRBV5-4	few	NA	ASSIDTLDSPLH
TRBV11-2	few	NA	ASSLELGPYEQY
TRBV4-2	NA	TRBD1	ASSQDATGSREQY
TRBV30	NA	TRBD1	AWRDSRGLETQY
TRBV5-4	NA	NA	ASSFGTGTSIPRQF
TRBV7-9	medium-sized	TRBD1	ASTRDRDTEAF
TRBV18	NA	NA	ASSRLQGWGTEAF
TRBV27	NA	NA	ASSFGPGETDTQY
TRBV3-1/TRBV3-2	NA	NA	ASSLKETQY
TRBV19	NA	NA	ASSISRHEQF
TRBV6-4	NA	TRBD2	ASSPAGAPPDTQY
TRBV2	NA	TRBD1	ASSETQGASGNTIY
TRBV6-5	NA	NA	ASRRDTSVNQPQH
TRBV19	NA	NA	ASSASLRIYEQY
TRBV7-6	NA	NA	ASTSGRRGEQF
TRBV5-6	NA	TRBD2	ASGGGASGRAINEQF
TRBV5-1	NA	TRBD1	ASSTTGTAYGYT
TRBV30	NA	NA	AWSVPARLAKNIQY
TRBV15	NA	NA	ATKTVASSYEQY
TRBV3-1/TRBV3-2	NA	NA	ASSQRTLNTEAF
TRBV2	few	TRBD1	ASRGGQREGLYT
TRBV19	NA	NA	ASSIGWEAKNIQY